This T cell receptor (beta chain) was documented in a study of glioma-infiltrating T cells after dendritic cell vaccination. Study at large: At biweekly intervals, patients got three intradermal dendritic cell vaccine injections.

The CDR3 sequence is 15 residues long. Germline V lookup: CDR1 KGHSH, CDR2 LQKENI. The J segment lost 0 bases and the V segment lost 2 bases, leaving 1 base of the junction unmatched. Sequenced by immunoSEQ multiplex PCR; TCRdb stores in-frame clones only, minus some. This sample has around 100,000 clones, with about four fifths found just once. Sequenced here: blood, sampled before dendritic cell vaccination. The chain uses TRBV18 and TRBJ2-1; 7 nucleotides line up with TRBD2. This TCR came from a human donor with glioblastoma. CDR3 region: CASSPGGSSYNEQFF. CDR3 in DNA: TGTGCCAGCTCACCAGGCGGGAGCTCCTACAATGAGCAGTTCTTC.